This TCR beta chain was identified during a study of T cell changes during pregnancy in multiple sclerosis. The method was immunoSEQ multiplex PCR; TCRdb's version includes in-frame clones alone and lacks a portion of them. The table records approximately 31,000 clones, around nine tenths of them present only once. The germline V gene encodes CDR1 SQVTM and CDR2 ANQGSEA. This CDR3 has 13 amino acids. The J segment lost 1 base and the V segment lost 7 bases, leaving 6 bases of the junction unmatched. This receptor was taken from a female donor with multiple sclerosis, enrolled in a pregnancy study. V and J are TRBV29-1 and TRBJ1-2, with 7 bases aligning to TRBD1. The sequenced sample was CD8+ T cells from peripheral blood mononuclear cells, obtained in the second trimester of pregnancy. CDR3 sequence: CSGGTAFNYGYTF. The CDR3 DNA is TGCAGCGGGGGGACAGCCTTTAACTATGGCTACACCTTC.